The sequence of this TCR beta chain was determined in a study of T cell responses to AZD1222 COVID-19 vaccine. Study context: Analyses pooled second doses at about 4 or about 12 weeks.

Germline V gives CDR1 SGHAT, CDR2 FQNNGV. V lost 6 bases and J lost 2; bases outside the gene matches: 4. There are 14 residues in the CDR3. Data came from immunoSEQ multiplex PCR; TCRdb stores just in-frame clones and leaves some out. The data hold roughly 170,000 clones, with around 90% observed a single time. The specimen comprised peripheral blood, sampled on day 0 of AZD1222 vaccination. The chain uses TRBV11-2 and TRBJ1-3; 7 positions match TRBD1. The clonotype was recovered from an adult in good health. This chain's CDR3 is CASRPGGAGNTIYF. The CDR3 DNA reads as TGTGCCAGCAGGCCAGGGGGTGCTGGAAACACCATATATTTT.